What follows describes a single T cell receptor beta chain. Its cognate antigen is unknown. This specimen belongs to a study of cytomegalovirus exposure and HLA in healthy donors. The study, taken as a whole, reports: Later genetic work tied a missense DCLRE1C variant to beta-chain V and J trimming. In a later analysis, 15,000 to 20,000 TCR beta sequences were associated with HLA alleles at 0.05 false discovery rate. The investigators catalogued 164 TCR beta chains as cytomegalovirus-associated.

There are 15 residues in the CDR3. Looked up from germline, CDR1 is SNHLY and CDR2 is FYNNEI. Trimming shortened V by 2 bases and J by 3 bases, and 13 bases separated the two germline ends. Primers for the PCR totalled 60 Vbeta and 13 Jbeta. Authors' analysis steps: Around 10 million shared chains were among around 80 million unique TCR beta chains counted in a later analysis. Method: immunoSEQ multiplex PCR; TCRdb's copy keeps in-frame clones and lacks some. V, J and clone size reflect that table, while D and trimming were determined from the DNA. This sample has some 180,000 clones, with 78% found just once.

Sequenced sample: PBMCs. The TCR sequence derives from a female donor in good health and CMV-seronegative. The chain combines TRBV2 with TRBJ1-1; D gene ambiguous. The CDR3 is CASSENLGGDTEAFF. CDR3 nucleotide sequence: TGTGCCAGCAGTGAAAATTTAGGCGGCGACACTGAAGCTTTCTTT.